The T cell receptor (beta chain) described here comes from a study of T cells in localized non-small cell lung cancer. The method was immunoSEQ multiplex PCR; TCRdb's version includes in-frame clones alone and lacks a portion of them. The sample lists 40,000 or so clones, roughly 80% seen once, with about 32% in the top ten. The specimen comprised PBMCs, sampled before any cancer treatment. This TCR was sampled from a woman aged 35-75 years with stage II squamous cell lung carcinoma.

The DNA for the CDR3 is TGTGCCAGCAGGACGGGACAGGGGGTCTACGAGCAGTACGTC. It is translated as CASRTGQGVYEQYV. This chain links TRBV2 with TRBJ2-7, with TRBD1 identical over 11 bases. After removal of 6 bases from V and 3 bases from J, the junction contained 4 bases not matched to a gene. The CDR3 is made up of 14 amino acids. The germline CDR1 and CDR2 sequences are SNHLY and FYNNEI.